This passage covers 10 T cell receptor beta chains from one sample sequenced in a study of T cell responses to AZD1222 COVID-19 vaccine (dated by TCRdb to the early 2020s). Receptor libraries were prepared by the immunoSEQ multiplex PCR assay. TCRdb provides this immuneACCESS table in a form limited to in-frame rearrangements. Some clones are lacking; in checked studies, under half of them reflect an unresolved V gene, and why the rest are absent is not known. The sample yields fewer than 110,000 clones; about 89% were counted once. About 6.8% of the sample comes from the top ten. The time point tag for this specimen amounts to: about 28 days (+/-7) after the second vaccine dose. The specimen was peripheral blood, collected 28 days after the second AZD1222 dose. The source is an adult who received the AZD1222 COVID-19 vaccine.

This clone was seen a few times. The chain recombines TRBV2 with TRBJ2-7, with D perhaps given as TRBD1 or TRBD2 (5 bases each). CDR1 is SNHLY, CDR2 FYNNEI, per germline. The CDR3 covers 11 residues. V lost 10 bases and J lost 7, with 14 bases in between. CDR3 bases: TGTGCCATGGGGGAAGGGTGGGAGCAGTACTTC. Encoded protein: CAMGEGWEQYF.

The V and J genes are TRBV7-2 and TRBJ1-1, with 7 bases aligning to TRBD1. This CDR3 spans 15 amino acids. The germline V gene encodes CDR1 SGHTA and CDR2 FQGNSA. The trim removed 1 base at V and 4 bases at J, leaving 6 bases unmatched. The CDR3 spells CASSLVWAGGTEAFF. DNA of the CDR3: TGTGCCAGCAGCTTAGTTTGGGCAGGGGGCACTGAAGCTTTCTTT.

CDR3 nucleotide sequence: TGTGCCAGCTCACCTAATACCGGGGCGGGGGAGACCCAGTACTTC. This gives the protein CASSPNTGAGETQYF. The chain has TRBV18 and TRBJ2-5, with TRBD2 as a possible D gene (6 bases). CDR1 is KGHSH and CDR2 is LQKENI in the germline V gene. The V and J ends lost 3 bases and 5 bases respectively, with 16 bases between them. The CDR3 extends over 15 amino acids.

The gene calls are TRBV27 and TRBJ1-2; D remains ambiguous. Per the germline V gene, CDR1 is MNHEY and CDR2 is SMNVEV (reference sequence). This CDR3 has 12 amino acids. The germline V and J ends were trimmed by 5 bases and 13 bases, with 17 bases remaining between them. The CDR3 reads CASSPGPLAPTF. The CDR3 DNA follows: TGTGCCAGCAGTCCAGGACCCCTCGCGCCCACCTTC.

The gene calls are TRBV5-1 and TRBJ1-5; no definite D call. Trimming took 0 bases from V and 3 from J, leaving 10 bases between them. CDR1 and CDR2 from the germline V gene are SGHRS and YFSETQ. The CDR3 runs to 15 residues. In nucleotides, the CDR3 is TGCGCCAGCAGCTTGGGGCAGTCTGACAATCAGCCCCAGCATTTT. This gives the protein CASSLGQSDNQPQHF.

This chain connects TRBV5-1 to TRBJ1-1; unclear D gene. This CDR3 is built from 13 residues. Trimming removed 0 bases at V and 7 bases at J, with 10 bases between. Germline V lookup: CDR1 SGHRS, CDR2 YFSETQ. CDR3 loop: CASSLVGQVEAFF. CDR3 coding DNA: TGCGCCAGCAGCTTGGTTGGCCAGGTTGAAGCTTTCTTT.

The chain links TRBV15 to TRBJ1-2; no firm D call. CDR1 and CDR2 (germline): LNHNV, YYDKDF (reference sequence). With 0 bases removed from V and 4 bases from J, the gap between germline ends came to 6 bases. CDR3 length equals 13 residues. The CDR3 nucleotides are TGTGCCACCAGCAGAGATAACGTCTATGGCTACACCTTC. This translates into CATSRDNVYGYTF.

The gene calls are TRBV28 and TRBJ2-1, with TRBD1 matching 7 bases. This CDR3 has 15 amino acids. After removal of 6 bases from V and 0 bases from J, the junction contained 5 bases not matched to a gene. From germline, CDR1 is MDHEN and CDR2 SYDVKM. The CDR3: CASRPGGSSYNEQFF. The DNA for the CDR3 is TGTGCCAGCAGGCCAGGGGGAAGCTCCTACAATGAGCAGTTCTTC.

This chain uses TRBV7-2 with TRBJ2-1; tentatively, D is TRBD1 (5 bases). Germline V gene sequence: CDR1 SGHTA, CDR2 FQGNSA. V was pared by 6 bases and J by 3 bases, with 9 bases between. CDR3 length: 13 amino acids. The CDR3 is CASRADSYNEQFF. The CDR3 DNA reads TGTGCCAGCAGGGCTGACAGCTACAATGAGCAGTTCTTC.

This clone is medium-sized. The chain couples TRBV6-1 to TRBJ1-5; 7 nucleotides agree with TRBD1. Germline lookup yields CDR1 MNHNS and CDR2 SASEGT. The CDR3 has 16 amino acids. V lost 2 bases to trimming and J lost 4 bases; unmatched junction nucleotides: 8. The CDR3 loop reads CASSEHDREENQPQHF. In nucleotides, the CDR3 is TGTGCCAGCAGTGAACACGACAGGGAGGAAAATCAGCCCCAGCATTTT.